The entry below describes one TCR beta chain. Its antigen is unidentified. A junction end diverges from the germline sequence, so it may reflect a read error. The CDR3 is 17 amino acids. CDR1 LGHNA and CDR2 YNFKEQ come from the germline V gene. No cell sorting was done before RNA was extracted from the tissue. Donors were chemotherapy-naive, newly diagnosed lung cancer surgical patients in China, August–late 2014. This sample is part of a study of tumor and adjacent non-tumor tissue in lung cancer. Study as a whole: Each sample yielded about 4.17 million productive TCRbeta reads on average. Findings and limits, study-wide: Top 100 clones took a larger repertoire share in normal lung. Compared with tumor, normal lung showed significantly lower TCR diversity.

The library came from three nested PCR rounds adapted from ARM-PCR protocols. A single record per CDR3 protein comes from TCRdb applying MiXCR to the multiplex PCR reads. This table holds more than 85,000 distinct CDR3 sequences, 75% to 90% found once. This chain links TRBV4-2 with TRBJ1-4; tentative D call: TRBD1 (5 bases). This receptor was obtained from a man aged 65 to 85 with non-small cell lung cancer. The specimen was lung tumor tissue. The DNA for the CDR3 is TGTGTCACCAGCCAAGTACCGTTGGGGGTAGCTAATGAAAAAGTGTTTTTT. Protein sequence: CVTSQVPLGVANEKVFF.